The clone carrying this T cell receptor beta chain was seen repeatedly, ten times or more. This sample is part of a study of patients with pleural tuberculosis. Via MiXCR, TCRdb re-called the reads, giving one row per CDR3 protein. The data show around 54,000 distinct CDR3 sequences, 6% to 8% seen once. After removal of 4 bases from V and 7 bases from J, the junction contained 7 bases not matched to a gene. The CDR3 has 13 residues. This clonotype was obtained from a human donor with pleural tuberculosis. This sequence joins TRBV12-3 or TRBV12-4 and TRBJ2-7, with 7 bases matching TRBD2. The CDR3 sequence is CASSSSGGREQYV. The CDR3 DNA reads TGTGCCAGCAGTTCCTCGGGGGGTAGAGAGCAGTACGTC.